The 4 T cell receptor beta chains below come from one sample, sequenced in a study of Ad26.COV2.S vaccination and SARS-CoV-2 variants. The sample's treatment: around 19 received Ad26.COV2.S at low or high dose, single or two shots; 5 received placebo; per-sample allocation not given. It was on day 63 after the first vaccine or placebo injection that samples were taken. TCRdb's copy holds only in-frame clones and misses some; the assay was immunoSEQ multiplex PCR. The sample lists roughly 460,000 clones, 80% to 90% seen once, with 1.5% to 2% in the top ten. Specimen: peripheral blood, collected in a trial of Ad26.COV2.S vaccine versus placebo. Every receptor here comes from a person between 18 and 60 years old who received the Ad26.COV2.S COVID-19 vaccine or a placebo.

Worth noting for this clone: The same CDR3 is also encoded by other DNA sequences in this sample. V gene TRBV9 combines with J gene TRBJ2-5; the D gene is possibly TRBD1 (6 bases). The CDR3 has 14 amino acids. Deletions cut 3 bases from V and 2 bases from J, with 11 bases between. CDR1 is SGDLS and CDR2 is YYNGEE in the germline V gene. The CDR3: CASSATGLQETQYF. CDR3 coding DNA: TGTGCCAGCAGCGCGACAGGTCTACAAGAGACCCAGTACTTC.

This rearrangement joins TRBV29-1 to TRBJ1-1; D gene uncertain. Germline lookup yields CDR1 SQVTM and CDR2 ANQGSEA. The CDR3 sequence is 10 residues long. Trimming shortened V by 4 bases and J by 7 bases, and 7 bases separated the two germline ends. Here the CDR3 reads CSVVAFEAFF. CDR3 DNA sequence: TGCAGCGTTGTTGCGTTTGAAGCTTTCTTT.

DNA for the CDR3: TGTGCCAGCAGTCCCCTCGGGTACAATCAGCCCCAGCATTTT. It yields the protein CASSPLGYNQPQHF. The chain employs TRBV28 and TRBJ1-5; no clear D gene. Trimming pared 5 bases from V and 3 bases from J, leaving 11 bases between. CDR1 and CDR2 from the germline V gene are MDHEN and SYDVKM. The CDR3 length is 14 residues.

The V call is TRBV9, the J call TRBJ2-2; 13 bases map to TRBD2. V lost 0 bases, J lost 0 bases, and 5 bases stayed unmatched. The CDR3 has 19 amino acids. The germline V gene encodes CDR1 SGDLS and CDR2 YYNGEE. The CDR3 region has the DNA TGTGCCAGCAGCGTAGAGGGACTAGCGGGGATCGCGAACACCGGGGAGCTGTTTTTT. Amino acid sequence: CASSVEGLAGIANTGELFF.